One sample yielded the 25 T cell receptor beta chains listed below, sequenced in a study of T cells after posttransplantation cyclophosphamide. The method was immunoSEQ multiplex PCR; TCRdb's version includes in-frame clones alone and lacks a portion of them. This repertoire lists fewer than 35,000 clones without singletons; approximately 4.3% sits in the top ten. The specimen sequenced was PBMCs. The receptors were gathered from a woman aged 25 to 39 in good health and a related stem cell transplant donor.

At least ten counts were recorded for this clone. The rearrangement uses TRBV6-2 or TRBV6-3 and TRBJ1-6; 8 nucleotides match TRBD1. The V segment lost 4 bases and the J segment 6 bases; nucleotides outside the gene matches: 5. Per the germline V gene, CDR1 is MNHEY and CDR2 is SVGEGT. This CDR3 has 15 amino acids. CDR3 bases: TGTGCCAGCAGTTTCTTAGACAGGGGTAATTCACCCCTCCACTTT. Its protein is CASSFLDRGNSPLHF.

This clone was recorded at least ten times. The J gene is TRBJ1-2, the V gene TRBV6-4; TRBD1 matches at 8 bases. The CDR3 is 14 amino acids. CDR1 MRHNA and CDR2 SNTAGT come from the germline V gene. J gave up 4 bases and V 8 bases, and 9 bases lay outside the gene matches. The CDR3 protein is CASRRTGSSYGYTF. DNA of the CDR3: TGTGCCAGCCGACGGACAGGGAGTAGCTATGGCTACACCTTC.

This clone has a handful of counts. J is TRBJ1-2 and V is TRBV29-1; D is possibly TRBD1 (5 bases). V lost 3 bases to trimming and J lost 4 bases, with 6 bases between them. Germline V gives CDR1 SQVTM, CDR2 ANQGSEA. The length of the CDR3 is 11 residues. As DNA, the CDR3 is TGCAGCGTTGATGGGGCCTATGGCTACACCTTC. Protein sequence: CSVDGAYGYTF.

This clone was seen a handful of times. The V gene is TRBV4-2, the J gene TRBJ2-7; D is perhaps TRBD2 (6 bases). The V gene lost 4 bases and the J gene lost 1 base, with 11 bases spanning the gap. This CDR3 is 14 amino acids long. CDR1 is LGHNA and CDR2 is YNFKEQ in the germline V gene. Here the CDR3 DNA reads TGTGCCAGCAGCCCCGAGACTAGATCCTACGAGCAGTACTTC. Residues: CASSPETRSYEQYF.

This clone was detected ten times or more. The rearrangement links TRBV19 to TRBJ2-5; 15 bases are a match to TRBD2. Losses at the gene ends were 5 bases for V and 5 bases for J; bases not matched to a gene: 6. This CDR3 is built from 16 residues. Germline V CDR1 and CDR2: LNHDA, SQIVND (reference sequence). DNA of the CDR3: TGTGCCAGTAGTCCCGGGACTAGCGGGGGGTTGGAGACCCAGTACTTC. This translates into CASSPGTSGGLETQYF.

The sample holds many counts of this clone. This chain links TRBV6-2 or TRBV6-3 with TRBJ2-1; 8 bases map to TRBD2. Germline lookup yields CDR1 MNHEY and CDR2 SVGEGT. The CDR3 spans 18 residues. Trimming removed 4 bases from V and 5 bases from J; junction bases left unmatched: 16. The CDR3 nucleotides are TGTGCCAGCAGTTCGTCGGCCAGTAGCGGGGTATCCCACAATGAGCAGTTCTTC. Protein: CASSSSASSGVSHNEQFF.

This clone has ten or more counts. V usage is TRBV19 and J usage is TRBJ2-2; 8 nucleotides match TRBD1. Germline CDR1 reads LNHDA; CDR2 reads SQIVND (reference sequence). This CDR3 comprises 15 residues. V shed 4 bases, J shed 5 bases, and the junction held 6 bases outside the gene matches. CDR3 amino acids: CASSTLRGRTGELFF. The DNA for the CDR3 is TGTGCCAGTAGTACCCTCAGGGGGCGTACCGGGGAGCTGTTTTTT.

This clone was recorded many times. This rearrangement joins TRBV11-1 to TRBJ2-1, with D possibly matching TRBD1 (5 bases). This CDR3 has 15 residues. Per the germline V gene, CDR1 is SGHAT and CDR2 is FQDESV (reference sequence). With 5 bases removed from V and 6 bases from J, the gap between germline ends came to 17 bases. CDR3 protein: CASSKGATSSNEQFF. The CDR3 DNA reads TGTGCCAGCAGCAAAGGGGCCACCAGTAGCAATGAGCAGTTCTTC.

The rearrangement links TRBV27 to TRBJ1-2; TRBD1 might be the D (6 bases). This CDR3 has 15 residues. The ends were cut back, 2 bases at V and 5 bases at J, with 15 bases in the middle. CDR1 is MNHEY, CDR2 SMNVEV, per germline (reference sequence). In DNA, the CDR3 is TGTGCCAGCAGTTTAAGGGGGGGACTTCCATATGGCTACACCTTC. It translates to CASSLRGGLPYGYTF.

This clone was seen ten or more times. The chain joins TRBV28 to TRBJ1-2; TRBD1 agrees at 10 bases. CDR3 length: 14 amino acids. With V trimmed by 2 bases and J by 8 bases, 5 bases remained unmatched. Germline V gives CDR1 MDHEN, CDR2 SYDVKM. The CDR3 is CASSLIGQGEGYTF. The CDR3 bases are TGTGCCAGCAGTTTAATCGGACAGGGGGAGGGCTACACCTTC.

In its sample, this clone was seen many times. V is TRBV5-1 and J is TRBJ2-2, with a tentative D call TRBD2 (6 bases). CDR1 and CDR2 (germline): SGHRS, YFSETQ. Trimming cost V 0 bases and J 4 bases, with 13 bases left between them. This CDR3 is built from 16 residues. As DNA, the CDR3 is TGCGCCAGCAGCTTGGAAGGTGGGGGGTCCACCGGGGAGCTGTTTTTT. Its translation is CASSLEGGGSTGELFF.

This clone came up many times. The chain is built from TRBV19 and TRBJ1-1; TRBD1 matches at 7 bases. Looked up from germline, CDR1 is LNHDA and CDR2 is SQIVND (reference sequence). J gave up 5 bases and V 3 bases, and 3 bases lay outside the gene matches. The CDR3 has 13 residues. CDR3 in DNA: TGTGCCAGTAGTATGGGCAGGGGGACTGAAGCTTTCTTT. Amino acid sequence: CASSMGRGTEAFF.

The rearrangement uses TRBV6-5 and TRBJ2-3, with D uncertain. V was shortened by 0 bases and J by 6 bases, with 7 bases between the two germline ends. Germline V gene data show CDR1 as MNHEY and CDR2 as SVGAGI. This CDR3 has 13 residues. CDR3 sequence: CASSYSPFDTQYF. The CDR3 DNA follows: TGTGCCAGCAGTTACTCCCCGTTTGATACGCAGTATTTT.

This clone was recorded many times. The V and J genes are TRBV5-1 and TRBJ1-1; the D is unclear. Trimming took 6 bases from V and 3 from J, leaving 12 bases between them. Germline CDR1 and CDR2: SGHRS and YFSETQ. There are 13 residues in the CDR3. CDR3 protein: CASTSSGDTEAFF. The CDR3 DNA sequence: TGCGCCAGCACCTCGAGCGGGGACACTGAAGCTTTCTTT.

This clone has only a few counts. V gene TRBV7-2 combines with J gene TRBJ1-5, with TRBD1 matching 7 bases. The CDR3 is made up of 13 amino acids. In germline, CDR1 is SGHTA, CDR2 FQGNSA. After removal of 5 bases from V and 7 bases from J, the junction contained 5 bases not matched to a gene. CDR3 DNA: TGTGCCAGCAGCACGACAGGGCGGCAGCCCCAGCATTTT. This sequence encodes CASSTTGRQPQHF. The full variable domain, rest sourced from reference TRBV7-2 and TRBJ1-5, is GAGVSQSPSNKVTEKGKDVELRCDPISGHTALYWYRQSLGQGLEFLIYFQGNSAPDKSGLPSDRFSAERTGGSVSTLTIQRTQQEDSAVYLCASSTTGRQPQHFGDGTRLSIL.

This clone was found many times. CDR3 DNA sequence: TGTGCCAGCAGCTTCCAGGACACTGAAGCTTTCTTT. Amino acid sequence: CASSFQDTEAFF. The rearrangement joins TRBV11-2 to TRBJ1-1; D gene ambiguous. The germline V gene encodes CDR1 SGHAT and CDR2 FQNNGV. The V and J ends lost 3 bases and 3 bases respectively, with 5 bases between them. CDR3 length equals 12 residues.

This clone was counted only a few times. The chain carries TRBV29-1 and TRBJ1-1, with TRBD1 matching 8 bases. CDR1 and CDR2 (germline): SQVTM, ANQGSEA. This CDR3 is built from 14 residues. Germline trimming cut 4 bases from V and 2 bases from J; bases unmatched to any gene: 6. CDR3 sequence reads: CSVGYRGRNTEAFF. In DNA, the CDR3 is TGCAGCGTTGGGTACAGGGGGAGAAACACTGAAGCTTTCTTT.

This clone was detected ten times or more. This chain uses TRBV4-2 with TRBJ2-7, with D possibly TRBD1 on 5 matching bases. The V gene's germline CDR1 is LGHNA and CDR2 YNFKEQ. This CDR3 contains 16 residues. V gave up 7 bases and J gave up 2 bases, with 21 bases separating them. The CDR3 region is CASTPREGQGAYEQYF. The CDR3 region has the DNA TGTGCCAGCACCCCCAGGGAAGGTCAAGGGGCCTACGAGCAGTACTTC.

This clone has a handful of counts. This chain connects TRBV5-1 to TRBJ2-3; 8 nucleotides agree with TRBD1. The CDR3 loop spans 17 amino acids. Germline CDR1 and CDR2: SGHRS and YFSETQ. V trimming: 0 bases; J trimming: 1 base; junction bases outside the gene matches: 7. The CDR3: CASSLGGTGPGTDTQYF. CDR3 sequence (DNA): TGCGCCAGCAGCTTGGGGGGGACAGGCCCGGGCACAGATACGCAGTATTTT.

This clone was observed many times. This chain uses TRBV2 with TRBJ1-1, with a possible D match to TRBD1 (6 bases). Germline loops: CDR1 SNHLY, CDR2 FYNNEI. CDR3 length: 12 residues. The ends were cut back, 7 bases at V and 5 bases at J, with 11 bases in the middle. The CDR3 is CASTQGRTEAFF. The CDR3 coding sequence is TGTGCCAGCACCCAGGGGCGGACTGAAGCTTTCTTT.

Many counts were recorded for this clone. The chain uses TRBV5-1 and TRBJ2-2; D is perhaps TRBD1 (5 bases). The CDR3 consists of 15 residues. Trimming removed 4 bases at V and 3 bases at J, with 13 bases between. Germline V gene sequence: CDR1 SGHRS, CDR2 YFSETQ. CDR3 sequence reads: CASSIGHRDTGELFF. CDR3 nucleotide sequence: TGCGCCAGCAGCATAGGACACCGAGACACCGGGGAGCTGTTTTTT.

This clone has only a few counts. The rearrangement uses TRBV28 and TRBJ1-5; 11 bases are a match to TRBD1. The CDR3 spans 16 residues. V gave up 4 bases and J gave up 2 bases; unmatched junction bases: 4. Germline CDR1 is MDHEN and CDR2 is SYDVKM. DNA for the CDR3: TGTGCCAGCAGTTCGAGGACAGGGGGCGGCAATCAGCCCCAGCATTTT. Residues: CASSSRTGGGNQPQHF. The whole variable domain, filled in from reference TRBV28 and TRBJ1-5, reads DVKVTQSSRYLVKRTGEKVFLECVQDMDHENMFWYRQDPGLGLRLIYFSYDVKMKEKGDIPEGYSVSREKKERFSLILESASTNQTSMYLCASSSRTGGGNQPQHFGDGTRLSIL.

This clone was seen at least ten times. The chain carries TRBV5-1 and TRBJ1-2, with a weak D call TRBD1 (6 bases). V lost 2 bases and J 1 base, leaving 18 bases between the germline ends. The CDR3 length is 17 residues. The germline V gene has CDR1 SGHRS and CDR2 YFSETQ. The CDR3 protein is CASSLGDTNPLNYGYTF. DNA of the CDR3: TGCGCCAGCAGCTTAGGGGACACCAACCCCCTTAACTATGGCTACACCTTC.

This clone was detected many times. The chain links TRBV24-1 to TRBJ2-3; 9 positions agree with TRBD2. CDR3 length: 15 amino acids. V lost 5 bases and J lost 7; bases outside the gene matches: 9. Looked up from germline, CDR1 is KGHDR and CDR2 is SFDVKD. The CDR3 is CATSAGSTSGYTQYF. The DNA for the CDR3 is TGTGCCACCAGTGCGGGGTCGACTAGCGGATATACGCAGTATTTT.

In DNA form, the CDR3 reads TGCAGCGTTGAAGAAATGGGCAGGAGCTCCTACGAGCAGTACTTC. Its translation is CSVEEMGRSSYEQYF. The rearrangement links TRBV29-1 to TRBJ2-7; D call uncertain. Per germline, CDR1 SQVTM and CDR2 ANQGSEA. This CDR3 comprises 15 residues. V lost 0 bases, J lost 0 bases, and 12 bases lay in between.